This TCR beta chain was obtained from a study of cytomegalovirus exposure and HLA in healthy donors. Study-level results: Per a prior analysis, the majority of TCR beta V segments were productive roughly 90% or roughly 30% of the time.

In this sample, this clone turned up once. No antigen is known for it. The V and J ends lost 2 bases and 4 bases, in that order; junction bases with no gene match: 1. This CDR3 spans 14 amino acids. Germline values: CDR1 SEHNR, CDR2 FQNEAQ (reference sequence). Healthy bone marrow donors made up the cohort. With 60 Vbeta and 13 Jbeta primers, the PCR was carried out. TCRdb's copy holds only in-frame clones and misses some; the assay was immunoSEQ multiplex PCR. Of about 150,000 clones detected, approximately 80% appear once; the ten largest clones hold around 6%. This receptor was taken from a woman aged 40 to 50 in good health and CMV-seropositive. The sample consisted of PBMCs. The V gene is TRBV7-9, the J gene TRBJ2-3; TRBD2 aligns across 9 bases. The CDR3 nucleotides read TGTGCCAGCAGCTTAAAGCGGGAGGCAGATACGCAGTATTTT. Its protein product is CASSLKREADTQYF. The whole variable domain, filled in from reference TRBV7-9 and TRBJ2-3, reads DTGVSQNPRHKITKRGQNVTFRCDPISEHNRLYWYRQTLGQGPEFLTYFQNEAQLEKSRLLSDRFSAERPKGSFSTLEIQRTEQGDSAMYLCASSLKREADTQYFGPGTRLTVL.